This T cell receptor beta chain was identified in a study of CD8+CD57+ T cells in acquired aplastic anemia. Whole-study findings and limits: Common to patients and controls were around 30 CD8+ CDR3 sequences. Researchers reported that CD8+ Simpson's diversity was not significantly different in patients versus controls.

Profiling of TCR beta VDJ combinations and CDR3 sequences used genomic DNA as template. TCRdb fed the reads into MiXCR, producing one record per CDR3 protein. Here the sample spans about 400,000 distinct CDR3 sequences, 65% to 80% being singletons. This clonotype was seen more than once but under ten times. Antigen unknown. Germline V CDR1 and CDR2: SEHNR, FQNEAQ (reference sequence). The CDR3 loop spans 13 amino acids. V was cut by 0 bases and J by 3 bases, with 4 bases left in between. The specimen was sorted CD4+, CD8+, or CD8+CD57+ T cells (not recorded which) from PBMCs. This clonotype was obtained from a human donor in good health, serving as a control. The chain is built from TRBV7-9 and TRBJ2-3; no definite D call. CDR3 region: CASSLAVTDTQYF. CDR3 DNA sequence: TGTGCCAGCAGCTTAGCGGTGACAGATACGCAGTATTTT.